These 14 T cell receptor beta chains originate from one sample sequenced in a study of cytomegalovirus exposure and HLA in healthy donors. Repertoires were generated with immunoSEQ multiplex PCR, while TCRdb's copy carries only in-frame clones and drops some. The table records approximately 56,000 clones, just over 90% of them present only once. Sequencing used PBMCs. These receptors originate from a man aged 18 to 29 in good health and CMV-seronegative.

This clone was seen a handful of times. This sample also contains other DNA sequences that code for the same CDR3. CDR3 nucleotides: TGTGCCAGCAGCCCCCGGGGGTACGAGCAGTACTTC. It codes for CASSPRGYEQYF. V gene TRBV9 combines with J gene TRBJ2-7; possible D gene TRBD2, 6 bases. The germline CDR1 and CDR2 sequences are SGDLS and YYNGEE. This CDR3 contains 12 residues. V was shortened by 4 bases and J by 4 bases, with 9 bases between the two germline ends.

The chain employs TRBV9 and TRBJ2-1; 12 bases line up with TRBD2. Germline V gene data show CDR1 as SGDLS and CDR2 as YYNGEE. J was trimmed by 7 bases and V by 4 bases; bases with no gene match: 6. The CDR3 covers 15 residues. The DNA of the CDR3 is TGTGCCAGCAGCCCAAGACTAGCGGGAGTGAATGAGCAGTTCTTC. This gives the protein CASSPRLAGVNEQFF. The entire variable domain, with the rest obtained from reference TRBV9 and TRBJ2-1, is as follows: DSGVTQTPKHLITATGQRVTLRCSPRSGDLSVYWYQQSLDQGLQFLIQYYNGEERAKGNILERFSAQQFPDLHSELNLSSLELGDSALYFCASSPRLAGVNEQFFGPGTRLTVL.

The chain uses TRBV5-1 and TRBJ1-1, with 8 bases identical to TRBD1. Per the germline V gene, CDR1 is SGHRS and CDR2 is YFSETQ. J gave up 7 bases and V 0 bases, and 8 bases lay outside the gene matches. The length of the CDR3 is 15 residues. The CDR3 nucleotides read TGCGCCAGCAGCTTGGCCCCAGGGGGCGGATATGAAGCTTTCTTT. It encodes CASSLAPGGGYEAFF.

The rearrangement links TRBV2 to TRBJ1-2; 10 positions match TRBD1. Germline-derived CDR1 and CDR2 are SNHLY and FYNNEI. The CDR3 sequence is 15 residues long. With V trimmed by 6 bases and J by 5 bases, 9 bases remained unmatched. CDR3 loop: CASRQGTGVRYGYTF. The DNA of the CDR3 is TGTGCCAGCAGGCAGGGGACAGGGGTACGATATGGCTACACCTTC.

This clone was detected once. The chain is built from TRBV28 and TRBJ1-3; D remains ambiguous. The CDR3 has 11 amino acids. The germline gives CDR1 MDHEN, CDR2 SYDVKM. Trimming left V 10 bases short and J 4 bases short, with 8 bases between. The CDR3: CATNGGNTIYF. DNA for the CDR3: TGTGCCACGAATGGCGGAAACACCATATATTTT.

As to this clone: The identical CDR3 is also encoded by other nucleotide sequences in the sample. The chain employs TRBV20-1 and TRBJ1-2; 10 bases match TRBD1. V lost 6 bases and J lost 7; bases outside the gene matches: 2. The CDR3 covers 11 residues. Looked up from germline, CDR1 is DFQATT and CDR2 is SNEGSKA (reference sequence). DNA for the CDR3: TGCAGTGCAGGGGACAGGGGTGGCTACACCTTC. Translating gives CSAGDRGGYTF.

This chain uses TRBV7-9 with TRBJ2-1; perhaps TRBD2 as D (6 bases). CDR1 SEHNR and CDR2 FQNEAQ come from the germline V gene (reference sequence). V was trimmed by 3 bases and J by 6 bases, leaving 18 bases between them. The CDR3 totals 16 residues. The CDR3 reads CASSFSLAAPGNEQFF. The CDR3 region has the DNA TGTGCCAGCAGCTTTTCGTTAGCGGCCCCGGGCAATGAGCAGTTCTTC.

The rearrangement joins TRBV5-1 to TRBJ2-2; D perhaps matches TRBD1 (5 bases). This CDR3 comprises 15 residues. V lost 6 bases, J lost 6 bases, and 18 bases lay in between. Germline CDR1 reads SGHRS; CDR2 reads YFSETQ. For the CDR3, the DNA is TGCGCCAGCACCGATGTTCGCAGGGCCCCCGGGGAGCTGTTTTTT. Its protein is CASTDVRRAPGELFF.

This clone is a singleton in its sample. The chain combines TRBV6-5 with TRBJ2-7; 7 nucleotides match TRBD1. CDR1 is MNHEY and CDR2 is SVGAGI in the germline V gene. The CDR3 totals 13 residues. V dropped 6 bases and J dropped 4; count of bases not matched to a gene: 6. CDR3 sequence reads: CASSPGTAYEQYF. Written as DNA, the CDR3 is TGTGCCAGCAGCCCCGGGACAGCTTACGAGCAGTACTTC.

This chain uses TRBV27 with TRBJ2-7; 10 positions match TRBD1. V gave up 7 bases and J gave up 6 bases; unmatched junction bases: 6. Germline V gene lookup returns CDR1 MNHEY and CDR2 SMNVEV (reference sequence). The CDR3 sequence is 13 residues long. CDR3 nucleotide sequence: TGTGCCAGCAACCCTCGGACAGGGGGCGAGCAGTACTTC. Its translation: CASNPRTGGEQYF.

CDR3 region: CASSLGQGPYEQYF. CDR3 in DNA: TGCGCCAGCAGCCTTGGACAGGGCCCCTACGAGCAGTACTTC. This chain uses TRBV5-1 with TRBJ2-7; TRBD1 matches 8 bases. The CDR3 is made up of 14 amino acids. Per germline, CDR1 SGHRS and CDR2 YFSETQ. V was pared by 4 bases and J by 2 bases, with 5 bases of the junction left unmatched. Together with reference TRBV5-1 and TRBJ2-7, the CDR3 gives the full variable domain: KAGVTQTPRYLIKTRGQQVTLSCSPISGHRSVSWYQQTPGQGLQFLFEYFSETQRNKGNFPGRFSGRQFSNSRSEMNVSTLELGDSALYLCASSLGQGPYEQYFGPGTRLTVT.

V is TRBV27 and J is TRBJ2-1, with TRBD2 as a possible D gene (5 bases). The length of the CDR3 is 15 residues. V shed 4 bases and J shed 7 bases, with 17 bases lying between them. Per germline, CDR1 MNHEY and CDR2 SMNVEV (reference sequence). The CDR3 nucleotides are TGTGCCAGCAGTTGGGGAGTAGCGCTCCCAAATGAGCAGTTCTTC. Protein: CASSWGVALPNEQFF.

With respect to this clone: The junction and the germline gene differ at one end; a read error may be behind it. The chain joins TRBV6-5 to TRBJ2-7; possibly TRBD1 for D (6 bases). The CDR3 totals 12 residues. Per germline, CDR1 MNHEY and CDR2 SVGAGI. The CDR3, as DNA: TGTGCCAGCAGCCAAGGACAGTACGGGCAGTACTTC. Translation gives CASSQGQYGQYF.

The chain joins TRBV10-3 to TRBJ2-2, with 7 bases fitting TRBD1. Germline V lookup: CDR1 ENHRY, CDR2 SYGVKD. The CDR3 consists of 17 residues. J was trimmed by 5 bases and V by 7 bases; bases with no gene match: 16. The CDR3 here is CAIKSVGGGLITGELFF. As DNA, the CDR3 is TGTGCCATCAAGAGTGTAGGGGGCGGATTAATAACCGGGGAGCTGTTTTTT.